The source of this T cell receptor beta chain is a study of T cell repertoires in cytomegalovirus infection. Study at large: An indication of both CMV infection and matching HLA type came from public TCR beta signatures. Study-wide results and caveats: Across the ex vivo response, the dominant clonotypes were HLA-C-restricted CMV-specific TCR beta clonotypes.

TCRdb re-called the reads with MiXCR, one entry per CDR3 protein. The sample has over 250,000 distinct CDR3 sequences; about 20% are singletons. With respect to this clonotype: What it binds is not known.

The source is a human donor in good health (CMV status not recorded). Some clones in this sample may be carry-over from other donors' samples. This specimen consisted of cultured PBMCs, obtained from culture after CMV antigen stimulation.

CDR3 amino acids: CASSLETKSLTTGGRFMNTEAFF. CDR3 nucleotide sequence: TGTGCCAGCAGCTTAGAGACTAAGTCCCTTACGACAGGGGGCCGGTTCATGAACACTGAAGCTTTCTTT. This chain connects TRBV7-8 to TRBJ1-1, with TRBD1 matching 10 bases. CDR3 length: 23 residues. CDR1 and CDR2 from the germline V gene are SGHVS and FQNEAQ. J was trimmed by 0 bases and V by 1 base; bases with no gene match: 23.